Listed here are 30 T cell receptor beta chains from one sample, sequenced in a study of brain T cells in children with intractable seizures. Profiled with immunoSEQ multiplex PCR; TCRdb holds only in-frame clones, not every one. The table records about 80,000 clones, around 90% of them present only once. This material consisted of peripheral blood, taken at surgery. Source of these receptors: a girl aged 2 to 10 with Rasmussen encephalitis and intractable seizures.

The rearrangement joins TRBV2 to TRBJ1-2; D is possibly TRBD1 (5 bases). Germline CDR1 and CDR2: SNHLY and FYNNEI. This CDR3 spans 14 amino acids. The V gene lost 4 bases and the J gene lost 4 bases, with 13 bases spanning the gap. As DNA, the CDR3 is TGTGCCAGCAGTGTTGTCACAGGCATCTATGGCTACACCTTC. Translation: CASSVVTGIYGYTF.

The rearrangement joins TRBV5-8 to TRBJ1-5; D ambiguous. CDR3 size: 15 residues. V was shortened by 3 bases and J by 0 bases, with 10 bases between the two germline ends. Germline V gives CDR1 SGHTS, CDR2 YDEGEE. CDR3 in DNA: TGTGCCAGCAGCTCATGGAGTGATAGCAATCAGCCCCAGCATTTT. Encoded protein: CASSSWSDSNQPQHF.

The chain employs TRBV4-2 and TRBJ2-1; a possible D gene is TRBD1 (5 bases). This CDR3 has 13 amino acids. The V end was cut by 4 bases, the J end by 3 bases, with 7 bases between. CDR1 and CDR2 from the germline V gene are LGHNA and YNFKEQ. The CDR3 nucleotides are TGTGCCAGCAGCCTAGACAGCTACAATGAGCAGTTCTTC. This codes for CASSLDSYNEQFF.

V is TRBV6-5 and J is TRBJ1-2; D unclear. The V end lost 0 bases, the J end lost 0 bases, and 5 bases lay between the germline ends. The CDR3 is 14 residues long. CDR1 is MNHEY, CDR2 SVGAGI, per germline. The CDR3 is CASSYSLANYGYTF. The CDR3 bases are TGTGCCAGCAGTTACTCGCTAGCTAACTATGGCTACACCTTC.

The J gene is TRBJ2-2, the V gene TRBV28, with TRBD2 matching over 14 bases. Germline CDR1 reads MDHEN; CDR2 reads SYDVKM. V gave up 3 bases and J gave up 6 bases; unmatched junction bases: 9. This CDR3 contains 18 residues. The CDR3 nucleotides read TGTGCCAGCAGTTTTAGACTAGCGGGGGGGCCACCATCCGGGGAGCTGTTTTTT. It is translated as CASSFRLAGGPPSGELFF.

The rearrangement joins TRBV2 to TRBJ1-6; 10 bases map to TRBD1. Trimming took 6 bases from V and 10 from J; bases not matched to a gene: 12. This CDR3 spans 16 amino acids. Per germline, CDR1 SNHLY and CDR2 FYNNEI. The CDR3 DNA reads TGTGCCAGCAGCCACCGGGACAGGGGTTGGGGGTCACCCCTCCACTTT. Protein sequence: CASSHRDRGWGSPLHF.

This clone was seen once. V usage is TRBV27 and J usage is TRBJ1-1, with a possible D match to TRBD1 (6 bases). Trimming pared 5 bases from V and 0 bases from J, leaving 10 bases between. The CDR3 has 14 amino acids. Germline CDR1 reads MNHEY; CDR2 reads SMNVEV (reference sequence). The CDR3 DNA sequence: TGTGCCAGCAGTACAGGGTCCATGAACACTGAAGCTTTCTTT. As protein: CASSTGSMNTEAFF.

The chain uses TRBV12-5 and TRBJ2-3, with 12 bases fitting TRBD1. V lost 6 bases, J lost 4 bases, and 8 bases stayed unmatched. Germline V gives CDR1 LGHNT, CDR2 FRNRAP. This CDR3 spans 16 amino acids. The chain's CDR3 is CASGVGTGGLPDTQYF. DNA for the CDR3: TGTGCTAGTGGCGTCGGGACAGGGGGCTTGCCAGATACGCAGTATTTT.

This clone was picked up one time. The CDR3 here is CASSDPRTSGAPDTQYF. CDR3 bases: TGCGCCAGCAGTGATCCTCGGACTAGCGGGGCCCCAGATACGCAGTATTTT. The chain has TRBV10-1 and TRBJ2-3, with 12 bases that match TRBD2. Per the germline V gene, CDR1 is WNHNN and CDR2 is SYGVQD (reference sequence). V lost 3 bases and J lost 4; bases outside the gene matches: 8. This CDR3 contains 17 residues.

This chain joins TRBV19 and TRBJ2-1, with TRBD2 matching 13 bases. The J segment lost 6 bases and the V segment lost 5 bases, leaving 10 bases of the junction unmatched. The CDR3 spans 17 residues. Per germline, CDR1 LNHDA and CDR2 SQIVND (reference sequence). As DNA, the CDR3 is TGTGCCAGTAGTCCGGGACTAGCGGGAAGACCATCCAATGAGCAGTTCTTC. Its translation is CASSPGLAGRPSNEQFF.

The chain recombines TRBV12-3 or TRBV12-4 with TRBJ1-3; D not resolved. Trimming removed 6 bases at V and 0 bases at J, with 6 bases between. This CDR3 comprises 13 residues. CDR3 in amino acids: CASSPNSGNTIYF. The CDR3 region has the DNA TGTGCCAGCAGCCCGAACTCTGGAAACACCATATATTTT.

This clone was counted a few times. The J gene is TRBJ2-5, the V gene TRBV19; D not certain. V lost 1 base and J 1 base, leaving 1 base between the germline ends. Germline V lookup: CDR1 LNHDA, CDR2 SQIVND (reference sequence). The CDR3 runs 12 residues. CDR3 bases: TGTGCCAGTAGTATAGCCCAAGAGACCCAGTACTTC. This sequence encodes CASSIAQETQYF.

This clone was counted between two and nine times. The chain recombines TRBV7-9 with TRBJ1-6; D is possibly TRBD1 (5 bases). CDR3 length: 14 amino acids. In germline, CDR1 is SEHNR, CDR2 FQNEAQ (reference sequence). Trimming removed 3 bases from V and 5 bases from J, with 8 bases in between. CDR3 DNA: TGTGCCAGCAGCTTTCAGGGAGATAATTCACCCCTCCACTTT. Amino acids: CASSFQGDNSPLHF.

The chain links TRBV5-1 to TRBJ2-5, with TRBD2 matching over 11 bases. This CDR3 region has 16 residues. V gave up 2 bases and J gave up 5 bases; unmatched junction bases: 8. Germline loops: CDR1 SGHRS, CDR2 YFSETQ. CDR3 amino acids: CASSFISGRASETQYF. The CDR3 DNA reads TGCGCCAGCAGCTTCATTAGCGGGAGGGCCAGTGAGACCCAGTACTTC.

This rearrangement joins TRBV7-3 to TRBJ2-2, with D perhaps TRBD2 (5 bases). Germline CDR1 and CDR2: SGHTA and FQGTGA. V lost 5 bases to trimming and J lost 6 bases, with 16 bases between them. CDR3 length: 15 amino acids. The CDR3 region has the DNA TGTGCCAGCAGCCCAAAACCGAGGGCCGCCGGGGAGCTGTTTTTT. This sequence encodes CASSPKPRAAGELFF.

The rearrangement uses TRBV7-2 and TRBJ2-3, with D perhaps matching TRBD1 or TRBD2 (5 bases each). This CDR3 is 15 amino acids long. Germline V gene lookup returns CDR1 SGHTA and CDR2 FQGNSA. Between the trimmed V and J ends, which lost 3 bases and 4 bases, there was a span of 14 bases. The CDR3 region has the DNA TGTGCCAGCAGCTTTGGGGGACCCCTCGCAGATACGCAGTATTTT. Residues: CASSFGGPLADTQYF.

The rearrangement uses TRBV7-9 and TRBJ2-6; D may be TRBD1 (5 bases). Trimming pared 4 bases from V and 0 bases from J, leaving 7 bases between. The V gene's germline CDR1 is SEHNR and CDR2 FQNEAQ (reference sequence). This CDR3 contains 15 residues. DNA of the CDR3: TGTGCCAGCAGCTCAGGGATCTCTGGGGCCAACGTCCTGACTTTC. Translating it yields CASSSGISGANVLTF. The whole variable domain, remainder taken from reference TRBV7-9 and TRBJ2-6, is DTGVSQNPRHKITKRGQNVTFRCDPISEHNRLYWYRQTLGQGPEFLTYFQNEAQLEKSRLLSDRFSAERPKGSFSTLEIQRTEQGDSAMYLCASSSGISGANVLTFGAGSRLTVL.

This clone was found once. In DNA form, the CDR3 reads TGTGCCAGCAGGGAGTCGGGGGGCGGCTACACCTTC. This sequence encodes CASRESGGGYTF. The V and J genes are TRBV9 and TRBJ1-2, with D possibly TRBD1 on 6 matching bases. V was clipped by 5 bases and J by 8 bases, with 13 bases between them. Germline CDR1 and CDR2: SGDLS and YYNGEE. The CDR3 consists of 12 residues.

The chain employs TRBV19 and TRBJ2-3, with TRBD2 matching 9 bases. V lost 3 bases to trimming and J lost 2 bases; unmatched junction nucleotides: 18. There are 20 residues in the CDR3. Germline CDR1 LNHDA, CDR2 SQIVND (reference sequence). The CDR3 is CASSITLLAGRRGFTDTQYF. The CDR3 DNA reads as TGTGCCAGTAGTATTACGCTCCTAGCGGGGAGAAGAGGGTTCACAGATACGCAGTATTTT.

This sequence joins TRBV9 and TRBJ2-3; TRBD2 aligns across 8 bases. Germline values: CDR1 SGDLS, CDR2 YYNGEE. CDR3 length: 16 residues. Unmatched junction bases numbered 3, after V lost 0 bases and J lost 0 bases. The CDR3 sequence: CASSVGTSPSTDTQYF. The CDR3 DNA reads as TGTGCCAGCAGCGTAGGGACTAGCCCTAGCACAGATACGCAGTATTTT.

V usage is TRBV19 and J usage is TRBJ1-5; D is undetermined. Trimming took 2 bases from V and 0 from J, leaving 5 bases between them. Germline CDR1 and CDR2: LNHDA and SQIVND (reference sequence). The CDR3 extends over 14 amino acids. The CDR3 DNA sequence: TGTGCCAGTAGTATATTAGGTAGCAATCAGCCCCAGCATTTT. Translating gives CASSILGSNQPQHF.

This sequence joins TRBV28 and TRBJ2-7; 7 bases are a match to TRBD1. Germline-derived CDR1 and CDR2 are MDHEN and SYDVKM. The CDR3 has 14 residues. Trimming at V came to 5 bases and at J to 3 bases, leaving 7 bases not matched to a gene. For the CDR3, the DNA is TGTGCCAGCAGTACCTCCGGGACAGTCTACGAGCAGTACTTC. Translated, it gives CASSTSGTVYEQYF.

CDR3 bases: TGCGCCAGCAGTGAGTCGGGCACTCGGAACACCGGGGAGCTGTTTTTT. Amino acid sequence: CASSESGTRNTGELFF. This rearrangement joins TRBV10-1 to TRBJ2-2; D is ambiguous. Per germline, CDR1 WNHNN and CDR2 SYGVQD (reference sequence). Deletions cut 0 bases from V and 1 base from J, with 9 bases between. This CDR3 is built from 16 residues.

The chain couples TRBV11-2 to TRBJ1-1; D remains unclear. V lost 3 bases and J lost 1, with 9 bases in between. The CDR3 contains 14 residues. Germline loops: CDR1 SGHAT, CDR2 FQNNGV. For the CDR3, the DNA is TGTGCCAGCAGCTTGGGCGGTTGGAACACTGAAGCTTTCTTT. The encoded protein is CASSLGGWNTEAFF.

The J gene is TRBJ2-5, the V gene TRBV18, with TRBD2 as a possible D gene (5 bases). V lost 2 bases and J lost 2, with 15 bases in between. Germline CDR1 and CDR2: KGHSH and LQKENI. The CDR3 has 16 amino acids. The CDR3: CASSPSSATGQETQYF. CDR3 nucleotides: TGTGCCAGCTCACCATCCTCGGCTACGGGGCAAGAGACCCAGTACTTC.

This clone occurred once. The V gene is TRBV29-1, the J gene TRBJ1-1; 11 bases match TRBD1. The V and J ends lost 6 bases and 0 bases, in that order; junction bases with no gene match: 21. Germline CDR1 SQVTM, CDR2 ANQGSEA. The CDR3 length is 20 residues. The CDR3 DNA sequence: TGCAGCGTGGGCCCAAGGACAGGGGGCGATTTCCCTTTGGTGAACACTGAAGCTTTCTTT. Amino acid sequence: CSVGPRTGGDFPLVNTEAFF.

V usage is TRBV7-6 and J usage is TRBJ2-2, with no clear D. The V and J ends lost 3 bases and 4 bases respectively, with 15 bases between them. Germline assignment: CDR1 SGHVS and CDR2 FNYEAQ. The CDR3 has 16 amino acids. The CDR3 DNA reads TGTGCCAGCAGCTTGTTCGCCGGACGTCTCACCGGGGAGCTGTTTTTT. It yields the protein CASSLFAGRLTGELFF.

The V call is TRBV9, the J call TRBJ2-1; maybe TRBD1 (6 bases). In germline, CDR1 is SGDLS, CDR2 YYNGEE. The CDR3 totals 14 residues. Deletions cut 0 bases from V and 9 bases from J, with 13 bases between. CDR3 DNA: TGTGCCAGCAGCGTAGGGGGGCTAGACGGTGAGCAGTTCTTC. As protein: CASSVGGLDGEQFF.

The rearrangement uses TRBV5-4 and TRBJ2-1, with D hard to call. The CDR3 spans 14 residues. Germline-derived CDR1 and CDR2 are SGHNT and YYREEE (reference sequence). Trimming pared 3 bases from V and 3 bases from J, leaving 10 bases between. Here the CDR3 DNA reads TGTGCCAGCAGCTCCGATACACGCTACAATGAGCAGTTCTTC. Residues: CASSSDTRYNEQFF.

The chain links TRBV6-6 to TRBJ1-5, with 8 nucleotides matching TRBD1. The CDR3 runs to 15 residues. Unmatched junction bases numbered 1, after V lost 2 bases and J lost 1 base. CDR1 and CDR2 (germline): MNHNY, SVGAGI (reference sequence). This chain's CDR3 is CASSYGQGSNQPQHF. DNA of the CDR3: TGTGCCAGCAGTTACGGACAGGGCAGCAATCAGCCCCAGCATTTT.